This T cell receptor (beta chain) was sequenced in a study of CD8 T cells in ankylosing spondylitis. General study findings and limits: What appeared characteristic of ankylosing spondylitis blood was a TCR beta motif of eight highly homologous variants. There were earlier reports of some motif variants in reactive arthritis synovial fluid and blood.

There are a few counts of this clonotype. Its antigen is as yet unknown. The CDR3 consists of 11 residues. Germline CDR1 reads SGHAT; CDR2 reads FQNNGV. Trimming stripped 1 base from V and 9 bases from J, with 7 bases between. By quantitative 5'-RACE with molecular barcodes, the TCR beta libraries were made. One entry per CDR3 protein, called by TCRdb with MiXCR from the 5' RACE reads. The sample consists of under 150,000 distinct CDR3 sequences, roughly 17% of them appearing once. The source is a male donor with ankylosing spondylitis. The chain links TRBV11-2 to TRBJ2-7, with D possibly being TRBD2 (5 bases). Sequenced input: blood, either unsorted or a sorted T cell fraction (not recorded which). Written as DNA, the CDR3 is TGTGCCAGCAGCTTAGTGGACTCGCAGTACTTC. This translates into CASSLVDSQYF.